The present TCR beta chain was sequenced within a study of vaccination and CD4 T cells after COVID-19. At the level of the study: Six males and four females, two of them Hispanic, were enrolled as convalescents. Control cultures were supplied with a CEFX pool, an HIV-1 Nef pool, or no peptide at all.

Treatment reported: approximately nine-day PBMC culture with coronavirus spike peptide pools or control peptides (ViraFEST assay). This CDR3 has 11 amino acids. V was cut by 5 bases and J by 6 bases, with 7 bases left in between. Germline V gene lookup returns CDR1 SNHLY and CDR2 FYNNEI. About this clonotype itself: Its antigen is as yet unknown.

Cultured CD4+ T cell DNA was sequenced using the Oncomine TCR Beta short-read assay. Scientists extracted genomic DNA from CD4+ T cells grown in culture. TCRdb re-derived calls from the PCR reads in MiXCR, one entry per CDR3 protein. In the table there are thousands of distinct CDR3 sequences, about 70% of which are singletons. The gene calls are TRBV2 and TRBJ1-2, with unresolved D. The sequenced sample was cultured CD4+ T cells from blood, obtained after SARS-CoV-2 vaccination. This TCR derives from a human donor with COVID-19. CDR3 amino acids: CASSLGNGYTF. CDR3 nucleotides: TGTGCCAGCAGTCTAGGAAATGGCTACACCTTC.